The present T cell receptor (beta chain) was sequenced within a study of long-term antiretroviral therapy in people with HIV. The CDR3 covers 17 residues. Looked up from germline, CDR1 is MGHRA and CDR2 is YSYEKL. Losses at the gene ends were 0 bases for V and 7 bases for J; bases not matched to a gene: 9. The run of the v3.0 immunoSEQ assay was at survey level. Assay: immunoSEQ multiplex PCR; the TCRdb copy retains only in-frame clones and omits some. This sample has about 24,000 clones, with 81% found just once. Participants with HIV, all of them, were treated in the United States. This clone was observed a few times.

The chain uses TRBV4-1 and TRBJ1-2; 12 bases are shared with TRBD1. The sample was unsorted PBMCs, taken at the start of antiretroviral therapy, before treatment. The clonotype comes from a woman in her late teens or twenties with HIV. CDR3 sequence (DNA): TGCGCCAGCAGCCAAGATTGGGGGACAGGGGGCGCGGGTGGCTACACCTTC. This encodes CASSQDWGTGGAGGYTF.